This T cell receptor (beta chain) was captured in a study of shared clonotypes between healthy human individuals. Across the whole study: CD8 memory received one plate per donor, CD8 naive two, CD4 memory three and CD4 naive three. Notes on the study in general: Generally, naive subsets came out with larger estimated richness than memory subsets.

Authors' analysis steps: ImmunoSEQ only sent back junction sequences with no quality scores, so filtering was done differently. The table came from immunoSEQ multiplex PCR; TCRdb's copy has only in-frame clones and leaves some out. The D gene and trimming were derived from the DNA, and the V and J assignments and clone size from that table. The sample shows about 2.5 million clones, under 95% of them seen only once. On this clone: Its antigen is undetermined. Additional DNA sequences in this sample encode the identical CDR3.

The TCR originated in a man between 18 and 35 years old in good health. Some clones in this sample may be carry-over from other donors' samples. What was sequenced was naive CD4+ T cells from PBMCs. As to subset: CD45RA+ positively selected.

The CDR3 bases are TGTGCCAGCAGCTTAGCCGGGACAGGGGGGTATGGCTACACCTTC. Translated: CASSLAGTGGYGYTF. The chain combines TRBV7-9 with TRBJ1-2, with TRBD1 identical over 11 bases. Germline V gene data show CDR1 as SEHNR and CDR2 as FQNEAQ (reference sequence). The CDR3 sequence is 15 residues long. The V and J ends lost 0 bases and 5 bases, in that order; junction bases with no gene match: 2.